The 25 T cell receptor beta chains reported below all come from one sample, sequenced in a study of Ad26.COV2.S vaccination and SARS-CoV-2 variants. Sequencing was performed with immunoSEQ multiplex PCR; in TCRdb, only in-frame clones are kept and a portion is missing. Counted here are hundreds of thousands of clones, around 90% occurring once; the ten biggest clones make up 3% to 4%. Sequenced here: peripheral blood, sampled after recovery from COVID-19. These TCRs come from a human donor who had recovered from COVID-19.

The V gene is TRBV7-3, the J gene TRBJ2-6; 8 bases line up with TRBD1. With 4 bases clipped from V and 2 bases from J, the junction kept 13 bases outside the gene matches. Germline loops: CDR1 SGHTA, CDR2 FQGTGA. The CDR3 is 19 residues long. CDR3 DNA: TGTGCCAGCAGCTCCCCCCGGTCCTCAGGGGGCGCTGGGGCCAACGTCCTGACTTTC. Its translation is CASSSPRSSGGAGANVLTF. Full variable domain (missing parts from reference TRBV7-3 and TRBJ2-6): GAGVSQTPSNKVTEKGKYVELRCDPISGHTALYWYRQSLGQGPEFLIYFQGTGAADDSGLPNDRFFAVRPEGSVSTLKIQRTERGDSAVYLCASSSPRSSGGAGANVLTFGAGSRLTVL.

V is TRBV5-6 and J is TRBJ2-3; 8 bases match TRBD1. V lost 3 bases to trimming and J lost 4 bases; unmatched junction nucleotides: 4. There are 14 residues in the CDR3. The germline V gene encodes CDR1 SGHDT and CDR2 YYEEEE. The CDR3 DNA reads as TGTGCCAGCAGCTCCGGACAGGGAGCAGATACGCAGTATTTT. Encoded protein: CASSSGQGADTQYF.

The chain combines TRBV7-9 with TRBJ2-5, with D perhaps matching TRBD2 (6 bases). The CDR3 spans 13 residues. Germline CDR1 is SEHNR and CDR2 is FQNEAQ (reference sequence). Deletions cut 1 base from V and 5 bases from J, with 8 bases between. The CDR3 is CASSLVRGETQYF. The CDR3 nucleotides read TGTGCCAGCAGCTTAGTACGGGGGGAGACCCAGTACTTC.

J is TRBJ2-5 and V is TRBV6-5; D may correspond to TRBD1 or TRBD2 (5 bases each). CDR3 length: 16 residues. The ends were cut back, 0 bases at V and 4 bases at J, with 15 bases in the middle. Per germline, CDR1 MNHEY and CDR2 SVGAGI. CDR3 sequence (DNA): TGTGCCAGCAGTTACTCCCGGACTCAGGGCAGAGAGACCCAGTACTTC. Amino acid sequence: CASSYSRTQGRETQYF.

The V gene is TRBV20-1, the J gene TRBJ2-3; tentative D call: TRBD2 (5 bases). Trimming removed 6 bases from V and 8 bases from J, with 12 bases in between. The CDR3 runs to 11 residues. The germline V gene encodes CDR1 DFQATT and CDR2 SNEGSKA (reference sequence). This CDR3 is CSAPSGTTQYF. The CDR3 DNA reads TGCAGTGCCCCCAGCGGTACTACGCAGTATTTT.

The gene calls are TRBV29-1 and TRBJ1-1, with D possibly matching TRBD1 (6 bases). V was clipped by 5 bases and J by 2 bases, with 12 bases between them. Germline V gene data show CDR1 as SQVTM and CDR2 as ANQGSEA. This CDR3 is 13 amino acids long. CDR3: CSVSRQVNTEAFF. The CDR3 DNA reads TGCAGCGTTTCCCGACAGGTTAACACTGAAGCTTTCTTT. The whole variable domain, remainder taken from reference TRBV29-1 and TRBJ1-1, is SAVISQKPSRDICQRGTSLTIQCQVDSQVTMMFWYRQQPGQSLTLIATANQGSEATYESGFVIDKFPISRPNLTFSTLTVSNMSPEDSSIYLCSVSRQVNTEAFFGQGTRLTVV.

The chain joins TRBV6-5 to TRBJ1-3, with 11 bases that match TRBD1. The CDR3 length is 15 residues. Germline V gene data show CDR1 as MNHEY and CDR2 as SVGAGI. V shed 0 bases and J 8 bases; nucleotides not matched to a gene: 3. The CDR3 DNA reads as TGTGCCAGCAGTTACTCAGGACAGGGGGCTTACACCATATATTTT. Translated, it gives CASSYSGQGAYTIYF.

V and J are TRBV13 and TRBJ1-2; D call uncertain. The length of the CDR3 is 14 residues. Trimming shortened V by 4 bases and J by 0 bases, and 9 bases separated the two germline ends. Germline V CDR1 and CDR2: PRHDT, FYEKMQ (reference sequence). In nucleotides, the CDR3 is TGTGCCAGCAGCTGGGGTGGGGCTAACTATGGCTACACCTTC. This gives the protein CASSWGGANYGYTF.

The sample holds a few counts of this clone. This sequence joins TRBV4-1 and TRBJ2-7, with a possible D match to TRBD1 (8 bases). V lost 4 bases, J lost 6 bases, and 16 bases lay in between. CDR3 size: 14 residues. CDR1 and CDR2 from the germline V gene are MGHRA and YSYEKL. The CDR3 reads CASSREGTGGEQYF. The DNA for the CDR3 is TGCGCCAGCAGCCGGGAGGGGACAGGAGGCGAGCAGTACTTC.

V is TRBV27 and J is TRBJ1-6; D is ambiguous. V lost 7 bases and J lost 3, with 16 bases in between. CDR1 MNHEY and CDR2 SMNVEV come from the germline V gene (reference sequence). CDR3 size: 16 residues. This chain's CDR3 is CASIALRGGYNSPLHF. CDR3 DNA sequence: TGTGCCAGCATCGCACTCCGAGGAGGCTATAATTCACCCCTCCACTTT.

V is TRBV6-5 and J is TRBJ1-4; D might be TRBD1 (5 bases). The ends were cut back, 0 bases at V and 13 bases at J, with 15 bases in the middle. The CDR3 sequence is 14 residues long. Germline V gives CDR1 MNHEY, CDR2 SVGAGI. CDR3 nucleotide sequence: TGTGCCAGCAGTTACTCGACAGTTGGGAGGGGACTGTTTTTT. The encoded protein is CASSYSTVGRGLFF.

The chain employs TRBV7-9 and TRBJ2-4; D is ambiguous. The CDR3 is made up of 18 amino acids. CDR1 and CDR2 (germline): SEHNR, FQNEAQ (reference sequence). Trimming took 2 bases from V and 0 from J, leaving 17 bases between them. CDR3 region: CASSLPAGPNLAKNIQYF. The DNA of the CDR3 is TGTGCCAGCAGCTTACCGGCAGGACCAAACCTAGCCAAAAACATTCAGTACTTC.

Details on this clone: The same CDR3 also results from other DNA sequences found in this sample. The V call is TRBV18, the J call TRBJ2-5, with D hard to call. The V end lost 2 bases, the J end lost 1 base, and 5 bases lay between the germline ends. Germline CDR1 KGHSH, CDR2 LQKENI. The CDR3 loop spans 13 amino acids. The CDR3 sequence is CASSPGTQETQYF. The CDR3 DNA sequence: TGTGCCAGCTCACCAGGAACCCAAGAGACCCAGTACTTC.

The chain is built from TRBV4-1 and TRBJ2-7, with D tentatively TRBD1 (6 bases). The CDR3 runs to 14 residues. Per the germline V gene, CDR1 is MGHRA and CDR2 is YSYEKL. V was cut by 1 base and J by 5 bases, with 12 bases left in between. The CDR3: CASSQGQGKDEQYF. CDR3 bases: TGCGCCAGCAGCCAAGGCCAGGGGAAGGACGAGCAGTACTTC.

The V gene is TRBV6-2 or TRBV6-3, the J gene TRBJ2-7, with D uncertain. This CDR3 is built from 13 residues. Germline-derived CDR1 and CDR2 are MNHEY and SVGEGT. V was pared by 2 bases and J by 2 bases, with 7 bases between. The CDR3 sequence: CASSYMVTYEQYF. Here the CDR3 DNA reads TGTGCCAGCAGTTACATGGTTACCTACGAGCAGTACTTC.

A remark on this clone: The same CDR3 is also encoded by other DNA sequences in this sample. The chain uses TRBV12-3 or TRBV12-4 and TRBJ2-7; no definite D call. V was shortened by 1 base and J by 4 bases, with 5 bases between the two germline ends. This CDR3 contains 12 residues. The CDR3 bases are TGTGCCAGCAGTTTAGGGTTATACGAGCAGTACTTC. Translation gives CASSLGLYEQYF.

The chain couples TRBV7-9 to TRBJ2-3, with D perhaps matching TRBD1 or TRBD2 (6 bases each). The CDR3 has 15 residues. Germline CDR1 SEHNR, CDR2 FQNEAQ (reference sequence). V shed 3 bases and J shed 2 bases, with 12 bases lying between them. DNA for the CDR3: TGTGCCAGCAGCTTCGGGGGACAAACCACAGATACGCAGTATTTT. Protein sequence: CASSFGGQTTDTQYF.

V usage is TRBV14 and J usage is TRBJ2-5, with 8 bases fitting TRBD2. Germline trimming cut 4 bases from V and 1 base from J; bases unmatched to any gene: 14. The CDR3 consists of 18 residues. CDR1 is SGHDN, CDR2 FVKESK, per germline. The CDR3 loop is CASSPPSGGANLQETQYF. The DNA of the CDR3 is TGTGCCAGCAGCCCCCCCAGCGGGGGTGCCAACCTCCAAGAGACCCAGTACTTC.

This chain links TRBV19 with TRBJ1-2; maybe TRBD1 (5 bases). Germline V CDR1 and CDR2: LNHDA, SQIVND (reference sequence). CDR3 length equals 15 residues. V gave up 7 bases and J gave up 5 bases, with 20 bases separating them. The CDR3: CASTSQIQAGYGYTF. In DNA, the CDR3 is TGTGCCAGTACCTCCCAAATACAGGCTGGGTATGGCTACACCTTC.

The chain couples TRBV27 to TRBJ2-2, with D tentatively TRBD1 (6 bases). V gave up 0 bases and J gave up 11 bases, with 7 bases separating them. The CDR3 sequence is 12 residues long. Germline CDR1 MNHEY, CDR2 SMNVEV (reference sequence). CDR3 loop: CASSLSGGELFF. The CDR3 DNA sequence: TGTGCCAGCAGTTTATCAGGGGGAGAGCTGTTTTTT.

The chain combines TRBV27 with TRBJ2-2; D call uncertain. The CDR3 has 15 residues. The V and J ends lost 2 bases and 0 bases respectively, with 7 bases between them. Germline assignment: CDR1 MNHEY and CDR2 SMNVEV (reference sequence). The CDR3 coding sequence is TGTGCCAGCAGTTTAGCTCCTGCGAACACCGGGGAGCTGTTTTTT. It yields the protein CASSLAPANTGELFF.

This clone was detected only once. The V gene is TRBV4-1, the J gene TRBJ1-2, with D possibly matching TRBD1 (6 bases). Trimming removed 3 bases from V and 11 bases from J, with 13 bases in between. The CDR3 is 12 amino acids. Looked up from germline, CDR1 is MGHRA and CDR2 is YSYEKL. The CDR3: CASSQEDSRYTF. The CDR3 coding sequence is TGCGCCAGCAGCCAGGAGGACAGCCGGTACACCTTC.

V and J are TRBV7-8 and TRBJ1-3; 8 bases fit TRBD1. CDR1 and CDR2 from the germline V gene are SGHVS and FQNEAQ. V lost 5 bases, J lost 0 bases, and 9 bases stayed unmatched. This CDR3 has 17 residues. CDR3 amino acids: CASSPTRTGGSGNTIYF. DNA of the CDR3: TGTGCCAGCAGCCCAACCCGAACAGGGGGCTCTGGAAACACCATATATTTT.

CDR3 in amino acids: CASRYVRNTEAFF. For the CDR3, the DNA is TGTGCCAGCAGGTATGTCCGGAACACTGAAGCTTTCTTT. This chain links TRBV12-3 or TRBV12-4 with TRBJ1-1; D is ambiguous. The CDR3 is 13 amino acids. V lost 6 bases and J lost 1, with 9 bases in between.

The chain carries TRBV7-8 and TRBJ2-3; D not resolved. Germline assignment: CDR1 SGHVS and CDR2 FQNEAQ. Trimming stripped 5 bases from V and 1 base from J, with 4 bases between. There are 12 residues in the CDR3. The chain's CDR3 is CASSRGTDTQYF. The CDR3 DNA sequence: TGTGCCAGCAGCAGGGGCACAGATACGCAGTATTTT.